The subject of this entry is one T cell receptor beta chain. This clonotype was seen a few times. Its antigen is still unknown. No much larger clonotype is one base removed from it; base qualities were not supplied. Libraries were built with PCR. TCRdb records Illumina HiSeq 2500 as the sequencer. TCR libraries were prepared with molecular barcoding, using unique molecular identifiers to normalize TCRbeta repertoire quantification. TCRdb passed the public sequencing reads through fastp at Q25 and MiXCR, retaining productive beta sequences. Rows with one shared CDR3 protein collapse into an entry with the most common genes and DNA. The sample yields roughly 200,000 distinct CDR3 sequences; around 7.7% were counted once. Less than 40% of the sample rests with the top ten. The junction shows trimming of 3 bases on V and 6 bases on J, and the gene matches do not reach 7 bases of it. CDR1 SGHTA and CDR2 FQGNSA were looked up in the germline V gene. Taken from cysteine to phenylalanine, the CDR3 has 15 residues. The retained sequence is limited to the CDR3, 45 bases, with the frame set at the first base.

The sample belongs to a study of T-cell reconstitution after alpha-beta-depleted transplantation in children (dated by TCRdb to about 2016). General notes on the study: Using TCR repertoire profiling, the study quantitatively followed how T-cell immune reconstitution unfolded in children after TCRalphabeta/CD19-depleted allogeneic hematopoietic cell transplantation. The investigation overall reported the following: Hyperexpanded clone frequencies declined over subsequent months; after one year, T-cell counts and TCRbeta diversity were mostly attributed to newly produced T cells. The apparently early alphabetaT-cell count recovery about two months after transplant was reportedly dependent on only several hundred rapidly expanded clones derived from non-depleted graft cells. In some patients, the high TCRbeta diversity seen at day 60 was put down to recipient T cells and intrathymic progenitors that had survived conditioning.

Read against the paper, the sample's treatment or condition label means: allogeneic hematopoietic cell transplantation with graft depleted of TCRalphabeta T cells and CD19 B cells. TCRalphabeta/CD19-depleted allogeneic hematopoietic cell grafts were given to the transplant recipients, all of whom were children. The source of this sequence is a male patient aged 2 to 9 who had a stem cell transplant for acute myeloid leukemia, so the T cells may come from the graft donor. Sequencing was performed on PBMCs, mostly from graft donor cells, taken 360 days after TCRalphabeta/CD19-depleted stem cell transplant. The V and J segments used are TRBV7-2 and TRBJ2-1, with TRBD2 matching 8 junction bases. CDR3 sequence: CASSLAQRGFNEQFF. The sequenced DNA is TGTGCCAGCAGCTTGGCCCAGCGGGGGTTCAATGAGCAGTTCTTC.